What follows is one T cell receptor beta chain and its context. The antigen is undetermined. Germline-derived CDR1 and CDR2 are SEHNR and FQNEAQ (reference sequence). The V end lost 5 bases, the J end lost 4 bases, and 12 bases lay between the germline ends. The CDR3 has 15 amino acids. This sample stems from a study of cytomegalovirus exposure and HLA in healthy donors. The study ran its PCR with 60 Vbeta and 13 Jbeta primers. Here immunoSEQ multiplex PCR was the method, and the copy in TCRdb shows in-frame clones only, minus some. This table holds roughly 220,000 clones, 75% to 85% found once. General study results and limits: In most subjects, TCR beta sequences reportedly gave accurate predictions of HLA-A and HLA-B alleles. Researchers counted some 150 TCR beta chains as cytomegalovirus-associated.

V gene TRBV7-9 combines with J gene TRBJ2-6, with D possibly being TRBD2 (6 bases). The sequencing input was PBMCs. The clonotype was recovered from a woman in her 40s in good health and CMV-seronegative. CDR3 sequence: CASSLKGRGANVLTF. The CDR3 DNA is TGTGCCAGCAGCCTAAAGGGGAGGGGGGCCAACGTCCTGACTTTC.